This entry features one T cell receptor (beta chain) sequence. One junction end does not reproduce the germline sequence, and a read error may be involved. Germline V lookup: CDR1 MNHEY, CDR2 SMNVEV (reference sequence). The CDR3 has 13 amino acids. This sample stems from a study of control samples from healthy donors and cancer patients. TCRdb's copy holds only in-frame clones and misses some; the assay was immunoSEQ multiplex PCR. This table holds approximately 100,000 clones, 90% found once. Sequenced sample: blood. The J gene is TRBJ2-3, the V gene TRBV27, with unresolved D. The source is a woman aged 18-30 years in good health. CDR3: CASSVSGADTQYF. CDR3 sequence (DNA): TGTGCCAGCAGTGTATCCGGAGCAGATACGCAGTATTTT.